This T cell receptor (beta chain) appears in the sequencing data of a study of cytomegalovirus exposure and HLA in healthy donors. The protocol was immunoSEQ multiplex PCR, while the TCRdb copy is restricted to in-frame clones and leaves out a portion. The table records roughly 180,000 clones, approximately 86% of them present only once. CDR3 length: 15 amino acids. Trimming removed 7 bases from V and 0 bases from J, with 14 bases in between. Germline V CDR1 and CDR2: SGHRS, YFSETQ. This clone was picked up one time. Antigen specificity is unknown. Study-wide results and caveats: The study found most TCR sequences rare, yet found some public TCRs in many donors. Altogether, 164 TCR beta chains were recorded as cytomegalovirus-associated. CMV antigen specificity was confirmed in vitro for three CMV-associated chains. The classifier reportedly diagnosed cytomegalovirus status with high specificity and sensitivity.

V and J are TRBV5-1 and TRBJ2-1, with no clear D. This receptor was taken from a man younger than 40 in good health and CMV-seropositive. The sequenced sample consisted of PBMCs. This CDR3 reads CASHPGPNSYNEQFF. The CDR3 coding sequence is TGCGCCAGCCATCCGGGCCCAAACTCCTACAATGAGCAGTTCTTC. The complete variable domain, with remaining parts taken from reference TRBV5-1 and TRBJ2-1, reads KAGVTQTPRYLIKTRGQQVTLSCSPISGHRSVSWYQQTPGQGLQFLFEYFSETQRNKGNFPGRFSGRQFSNSRSEMNVSTLELGDSALYLCASHPGPNSYNEQFFGPGTRLTVL.